These 26 T cell receptor beta chains came from one sample sequenced in a study of blood T cell repertoires in COVID-19. The repertoire was sequenced with immunoSEQ multiplex PCR; TCRdb's copy has only in-frame clones and lacks some. The table lists over 250,000 clones, 87% of them singletons. Sequenced sample: PBMCs or T cells enriched from blood (not recorded which). The origin of the receptors is a woman aged 30 to 39 who had recovered from COVID-19.

Worth noting for this clone: An end of the junction differs from the germline gene, which may be a read error. The rearrangement joins TRBV5-1 to TRBJ1-2, with D tentatively TRBD1 (5 bases). CDR1 and CDR2 from the germline V gene are SGHRS and YFSETQ. The CDR3 totals 12 residues. The CDR3, as DNA: TGCGCCAGCAGTCTGACGGACAAGCCTTGGGCCTTC. This encodes CASSLTDKPWAF. The full variable domain, its missing parts supplied by reference TRBV5-1 and TRBJ1-2, is KAGVTQTPRYLIKTRGQQVTLSCSPISGHRSVSWYQQTPGQGLQFLFEYFSETQRNKGNFPGRFSGRQFSNSRSEMNVSTLELGDSALYLCASSLTDKPWAFGSGTRLTVV.

V usage is TRBV29-1 and J usage is TRBJ2-5; TRBD2 aligns across 8 bases. The germline CDR1 and CDR2 sequences are SQVTM and ANQGSEA. V was pared by 4 bases and J by 2 bases, with 9 bases of the junction left unmatched. This CDR3 region has 15 residues. The DNA for the CDR3 is TGCAGCGTTGGCCCGAGCGGGGGACTACAAGAGACCCAGTACTTC. This sequence encodes CSVGPSGGLQETQYF.

Only a few counts were recorded for this clone. The CDR3 DNA follows: TGTGCCAGCAGCTTTCCTTCCGTAACCGGGGAGCTGTTTTTT. This codes for CASSFPSVTGELFF. J is TRBJ2-2 and V is TRBV5-6; D ambiguous. The germline V gene has CDR1 SGHDT and CDR2 YYEEEE. With 2 bases removed from V and 5 bases from J, the gap between germline ends came to 10 bases. There are 14 residues in the CDR3.

The V and J genes are TRBV10-1 and TRBJ1-4, with 10 bases matching TRBD1. V shed 4 bases and J 1 base; nucleotides not matched to a gene: 0. Germline CDR1 reads WNHNN; CDR2 reads SYGVQD (reference sequence). CDR3 length: 15 residues. The CDR3 sequence is CASSGDRGTNEKLFF. Written as DNA, the CDR3 is TGCGCCAGCAGTGGGGACAGGGGAACTAATGAAAAACTGTTTTTT.

The rearrangement joins TRBV6-4 to TRBJ2-7; 7 nucleotides match TRBD1. This CDR3 region has 19 residues. Germline trimming cut 5 bases from V and 4 bases from J; bases unmatched to any gene: 23. Germline lookup yields CDR1 MRHNA and CDR2 SNTAGT. The CDR3 nucleotides are TGTGCCAGCAGTCCGAAGGAGAAGGGGGCGATCCAGGAATCTTACGAGCAGTACTTC. Its protein is CASSPKEKGAIQESYEQYF.

DNA for the CDR3: TGTGCCAGCAGCCCGGCTTGGACAGGGAGCACTAGCACAGATACGCAGTATTTT. It codes for CASSPAWTGSTSTDTQYF. The rearrangement links TRBV5-6 to TRBJ2-3; 8 bases are shared with TRBD1. The CDR3 has 18 amino acids. Germline CDR1 and CDR2: SGHDT and YYEEEE. Germline trimming cut 4 bases from V and 0 bases from J; bases unmatched to any gene: 13.

J is TRBJ1-6 and V is TRBV5-6, with a possible D match to TRBD1 (6 bases). The germline CDR1 and CDR2 sequences are SGHDT and YYEEEE. The V gene lost 7 bases and the J gene lost 3 bases, with 14 bases spanning the gap. The CDR3 is made up of 15 amino acids. CDR3 sequence reads: CASQEQGGYNSPLHF. Here the CDR3 DNA reads TGTGCCAGCCAGGAACAGGGCGGCTATAATTCACCCCTCCACTTT.

This rearrangement joins TRBV4-2 to TRBJ2-1, with D possibly being TRBD1 (6 bases). The CDR3 has 14 residues. The germline V gene encodes CDR1 LGHNA and CDR2 YNFKEQ. V dropped 4 bases and J dropped 3 bases, with 10 bases sitting between them. CDR3 protein: CASSPSDSYNEQFF. DNA of the CDR3: TGTGCCAGCAGCCCTTCGGACAGCTACAATGAGCAGTTCTTC.

CDR3 loop: CASSQVRGGWETQYF. As DNA, the CDR3 is TGTGCCAGCAGCCAAGTTCGGGGGGGCTGGGAGACCCAGTACTTC. V gene TRBV3-1 (or the pseudogene TRBV3-2) combines with J gene TRBJ2-5; 8 nucleotides align to TRBD2. The CDR3 sequence is 15 residues long. Germline V CDR1 and CDR2: LGHDT, YNNKEL (reference sequence). The J segment lost 5 bases and the V segment lost 1 base, leaving 6 bases of the junction unmatched.

The rearrangement uses TRBV28 and TRBJ2-4; TRBD1 aligns across 8 bases. The CDR3 runs 15 residues. Germline trimming cut 2 bases from V and 6 bases from J; bases unmatched to any gene: 6. Per the germline V gene, CDR1 is MDHEN and CDR2 is SYDVKM. In DNA, the CDR3 is TGTGCCAGCAGTTTACCAGGGGGCGAAGGAAACATTCAGTACTTC. Amino acid sequence: CASSLPGGEGNIQYF.

The CDR3 here is CASSYYGQASYEQYF. CDR3 DNA sequence: TGTGCCAGCAGTTACTATGGACAGGCCTCCTACGAGCAGTACTTC. The gene calls are TRBV27 and TRBJ2-7; 7 bases map to TRBD1. The CDR3 has 15 amino acids. Germline CDR1 is MNHEY and CDR2 is SMNVEV (reference sequence). With 4 bases clipped from V and 0 bases from J, the junction kept 6 bases outside the gene matches.

The CDR3 coding sequence is TGTGCCAGCAGGGCGGACAGGCGATCCTACGAGCAGTACTTC. Translating gives CASRADRRSYEQYF. The rearrangement uses TRBV6-5 and TRBJ2-7, with 7 bases aligning to TRBD1. The ends lost 6 bases at V and 1 base at J; junction bases unmatched: 6. This CDR3 has 14 amino acids. The germline gives CDR1 MNHEY, CDR2 SVGAGI.

This clone was seen a few times. This chain connects TRBV5-1 to TRBJ1-4; 9 nucleotides agree with TRBD1. The germline gives CDR1 SGHRS, CDR2 YFSETQ. CDR3 size: 19 residues. Trimming took 0 bases from V and 0 from J; bases not matched to a gene: 9. As DNA, the CDR3 is TGCGCCAGCAGCTTGGGCCCGGGACAGGGTGTAACAACTAATGAAAAACTGTTTTTT. Protein product: CASSLGPGQGVTTNEKLFF.

The rearrangement joins TRBV28 to TRBJ1-2; TRBD1 matches 8 bases. After removal of 5 bases from V and 7 bases from J, the junction contained 12 bases not matched to a gene. CDR1 MDHEN and CDR2 SYDVKM come from the germline V gene. The CDR3 runs to 15 residues. CDR3 nucleotide sequence: TGTGCCAGCAGTCTTCACCGACAGGGGATAGGTGGCTACACCTTC. This gives the protein CASSLHRQGIGGYTF.

V usage is TRBV24-1 and J usage is TRBJ2-1, with TRBD1 matching over 8 bases. Unmatched junction bases numbered 6, after V lost 6 bases and J lost 9 bases. This CDR3 region has 13 residues. The germline CDR1 and CDR2 sequences are KGHDR and SFDVKD. The CDR3 nucleotides read TGTGCCACCAGTCTAACAGGGGGAGGTGAGCAGTTCTTC. This encodes CATSLTGGGEQFF.

This clone was observed a single time. The CDR3 region is CSVEGLTNTEAFF. The CDR3 region has the DNA TGCAGCGTTGAAGGACTCACGAACACTGAAGCTTTCTTT. The chain recombines TRBV29-1 with TRBJ1-1, with D hard to call. V dropped 1 base and J dropped 1 base, with 7 bases sitting between them. Per the germline V gene, CDR1 is SQVTM and CDR2 is ANQGSEA. The CDR3 sequence is 13 residues long. Filled out from reference TRBV29-1 and TRBJ1-1, the complete variable domain reads SAVISQKPSRDICQRGTSLTIQCQVDSQVTMMFWYRQQPGQSLTLIATANQGSEATYESGFVIDKFPISRPNLTFSTLTVSNMSPEDSSIYLCSVEGLTNTEAFFGQGTRLTVV.

V usage is TRBV28 and J usage is TRBJ1-3; TRBD1 agrees at 9 bases. The CDR3 is 17 amino acids. V was pared by 6 bases and J by 1 base, with 10 bases of the junction left unmatched. Germline loops: CDR1 MDHEN, CDR2 SYDVKM. CDR3 bases: TGTGCCAGCAGCCCCGGACAGGGGAGTTTATCTGGAAACACCATATATTTT. Its protein is CASSPGQGSLSGNTIYF. Drawing the rest from reference TRBV28 and TRBJ1-3, the complete variable domain is DVKVTQSSRYLVKRTGEKVFLECVQDMDHENMFWYRQDPGLGLRLIYFSYDVKMKEKGDIPEGYSVSREKKERFSLILESASTNQTSMYLCASSPGQGSLSGNTIYFGEGSWLTVV.

V and J are TRBV2 and TRBJ1-2, with 10 bases that match TRBD1. The CDR3 consists of 13 residues. Trimming cost V 10 bases and J 3 bases; bases outside gene matches: 5. Germline V CDR1 and CDR2: SNHLY, FYNNEI. The CDR3 coding sequence is TGTGCCATTTCGACAGGGGGCGACTATGGCTACACCTTC. Its protein product is CAISTGGDYGYTF.

This clone appeared a single time. CDR3 coding DNA: TGTGCCAGCAGCCGGGACAGAGCGAACACTGAAGCTTTCTTT. It translates to CASSRDRANTEAFF. The chain is built from TRBV7-9 and TRBJ1-1; 7 nucleotides line up with TRBD1. V gave up 5 bases and J gave up 1 base; unmatched junction bases: 4. The CDR3 is made up of 14 amino acids. The germline CDR1 and CDR2 sequences are SEHNR and FQNEAQ (reference sequence). The variable domain in full, completed from reference TRBV7-9 and TRBJ1-1, reads DTGVSQNPRHKITKRGQNVTFRCDPISEHNRLYWYRQTLGQGPEFLTYFQNEAQLEKSRLLSDRFSAERPKGSFSTLEIQRTEQGDSAMYLCASSRDRANTEAFFGQGTRLTVV.

V is TRBV2 and J is TRBJ1-2, with TRBD1 matching over 8 bases. V was clipped by 3 bases and J by 7 bases; unmatched bases: 4. The CDR3 contains 13 residues. CDR1 is SNHLY and CDR2 is FYNNEI in the germline V gene. CDR3 protein: CASSDTGGSGYTF. CDR3 nucleotide sequence: TGTGCCAGCAGTGATACAGGGGGTTCTGGCTACACCTTC.

This clone was seen more than once but under ten times. The chain is built from TRBV29-1 and TRBJ1-2, with 9 bases identical to TRBD1. CDR1 SQVTM and CDR2 ANQGSEA come from the germline V gene. This CDR3 has 15 amino acids. Unmatched junction bases numbered 10, after V lost 4 bases and J lost 4 bases. The DNA for the CDR3 is TGCAGCGTTGGACCCGGGACAGGGTTGGGCTATGGCTACACCTTC. Translated, it gives CSVGPGTGLGYGYTF.

The CDR3 DNA reads as TGTGCCAGCAGCGTAGTGGGGGGGCTGGAGACCCAGTACTTC. Protein product: CASSVVGGLETQYF. This chain joins TRBV9 and TRBJ2-5, with a weak D call TRBD2 (7 bases). V lost 0 bases and J lost 5, with 11 bases in between. There are 14 residues in the CDR3. Germline CDR1 and CDR2: SGDLS and YYNGEE.

The chain is built from TRBV4-2 and TRBJ1-2; D gene uncertain. The germline V and J ends were trimmed by 1 base and 4 bases, with 10 bases remaining between them. CDR3 length equals 14 residues. CDR1 and CDR2 (germline): LGHNA, YNFKEQ. The CDR3 bases are TGTGCCAGCAGCCAAGCGGGAGGTGGCTATGGCTACACCTTC. Translating it yields CASSQAGGGYGYTF.

The rearrangement joins TRBV30 to TRBJ2-3; a weak D match, TRBD1 (6 bases). CDR3 size: 16 residues. Looked up from germline, CDR1 is GTSNPN and CDR2 is SVGIG (reference sequence). V lost 0 bases, J lost 1 base, and 14 bases lay in between. The CDR3 nucleotides read TGTGCCTGGAGTGTAGGTGGGGGCCATCGCACAGATACGCAGTATTTT. Protein sequence: CAWSVGGGHRTDTQYF.

The rearrangement joins TRBV24-1 to TRBJ2-7; 7 bases match TRBD1. V gave up 3 bases and J gave up 0 bases; unmatched junction bases: 7. This CDR3 has 16 amino acids. Germline CDR1 is KGHDR and CDR2 is SFDVKD. CDR3 in amino acids: CATSDPRRDSSYEQYF. Here the CDR3 DNA reads TGTGCCACCAGTGATCCACGACGGGACAGCTCCTACGAGCAGTACTTC.

CDR3: CASSIAPGSSGNTIYF. DNA of the CDR3: TGTGCCAGCAGCATTGCGCCCGGGAGCTCTGGAAACACCATATATTTT. The gene calls are TRBV7-2 and TRBJ1-3; D not certain. In germline, CDR1 is SGHTA, CDR2 FQGNSA. This CDR3 has 16 residues. Between the trimmed V and J ends, which lost 5 bases and 0 bases, there was a span of 14 bases.